This T cell receptor beta chain was retrieved from a study of blood T cells in healthy people across ages. Study results and limitations: Age brought a roughly linear fall in TCR beta diversity measured per million T cells. A strong correlation was seen between TCR beta diversity and naive T cell percentage.

There are 15 residues in the CDR3. Trimming took off 1 base at V and 1 base at J, with 11 bases between the two ends. To note about this clonotype: Its antigen remains unidentified.

Alongside a J-beta primer mix, a sample-barcoded 5' primer served in a second PCR lasting 7 to 11 cycles. From the 5' RACE reads, TCRdb called clonotypes with MiXCR, one entry per CDR3 protein. This table has some 790,000 distinct CDR3 sequences, 29% appearing once. Every donor gave 8.5 to 10 milliliters of peripheral blood. RNA extraction gave at least 5.5 micrograms of total RNA per sample. The sequence was collected from an elderly woman in good health. Sequencing was carried out using blood. This chain uses TRBV12-3 or TRBV12-4 with TRBJ2-7, with D perhaps matching TRBD1 (5 bases). The CDR3 coding sequence is TGTGCCAGCAGTTTAGGTCCCGACAGATCCTACGAGCAGTACTTC. This gives the protein CASSLGPDRSYEQYF.